Listed below are T cell receptor beta chains from one sample, sequenced in a study of blood T cell repertoires in COVID-19. Data came from immunoSEQ multiplex PCR; TCRdb stores just in-frame clones and leaves some out. Of approximately 300,000 clones listed, about 80% are singletons. Sequencing was performed on peripheral blood. Receptors originate from a person between 65 and 79 years old with COVID-19, enrolled during active disease. Both conserved end residues are part of each CDR3. The order of the fields is D gene, clone size, V gene, J gene, CDR3 protein, CDR3 DNA. The D gene is left open where the match is weak. Not all rows give a size; the values are once, few, many and, for expanded clones, a class.

NA	NA	TRBV4-2	TRBJ2-3	CASSQAGVGGKDTQYF	TGTGCCAGCAGCCAAGCGGGGGTCGGAGGGAAGGACACGCAGTATTTT
NA	NA	TRBV6-2/TRBV6-3	TRBJ2-1	CASSYSMGPPYNEQFF	TGTGCCAGCAGTTACTCTATGGGGCCGCCCTACAATGAGCAGTTCTTC
NA	NA	TRBV5-1	TRBJ2-1	CASSLALGGQNEQFF	TGCGCCAGCAGCTTGGCCTTGGGGGGGCAGAATGAGCAGTTCTTC
TRBD2	NA	TRBV19	TRBJ2-1	CASSPRGTGGLNEQFF	TGTGCCAGTAGCCCACGTGGCACGGGAGGTCTCAATGAGCAGTTCTTC
TRBD1	NA	TRBV7-3	TRBJ1-1	CASSPTPGQGVSEAFF	TGTGCCAGCAGCCCTACCCCGGGGCAGGGGGTTTCTGAAGCTTTCTTT
NA	NA	TRBV7-9	TRBJ1-1	CASSPPLRATEAFF	TGTGCCAGCAGCCCTCCTTTGAGAGCCACTGAAGCTTTCTTT
TRBD2	few	TRBV11-2	TRBJ2-1	CASTAIAGRVSYNEQFF	TGTGCCAGCACCGCTATAGCGGGGCGAGTCTCCTACAATGAGCAGTTCTTC
NA	NA	TRBV10-3	TRBJ1-3	CAISESVDTGNTIYF	TGTGCCATCAGTGAGTCCGTAGATACTGGAAACACCATATATTTT
TRBD1	NA	TRBV11-2	TRBJ2-2	CASSLRDREKTGELFF	TGTGCCAGCAGCTTAAGGGACAGGGAAAAGACCGGGGAGCTGTTTTTT
NA	NA	TRBV6-5	TRBJ2-2	CASSYQGGTGELFF	TGTGCCAGCAGTTACCAGGGCGGCACCGGGGAGCTGTTTTTT
TRBD1	few	TRBV9	TRBJ2-2	CASSVAPGGTGELFF	TGTGCCAGCAGCGTAGCACCAGGGGGTACCGGGGAGCTGTTTTTT
NA	NA	TRBV28	TRBJ1-1	CASSFSSAGYTEAFF	TGTGCCAGCAGTTTCAGTTCGGCGGGTTACACTGAAGCTTTCTTT
TRBD1	NA	TRBV4-3	TRBJ2-2	CASSQGTGSAGELFF	TGCGCCAGCAGCCAAGGGACAGGGAGCGCCGGGGAGCTGTTTTTT
TRBD1	NA	TRBV28	TRBJ1-2	CASSIIRDRGGYTF	TGTGCCAGCAGTATCATCCGGGACAGAGGTGGCTACACCTTC
TRBD1	once	TRBV27	TRBJ2-7	CASSPGTGTGEQYF	TGTGCCAGCAGTCCCGGGACAGGGACCGGAGAGCAGTACTTC
NA	NA	TRBV7-6	TRBJ1-1	CASSLTGGVVNTEAFF	TGTGCCAGCAGCTTAACGGGGGGCGTCGTGAACACTGAAGCTTTCTTT
NA	few	TRBV5-1	TRBJ1-2	CASSLTGNGYTF	TGCGCCAGCAGCTTGACAGGGAATGGCTACACCTTC
NA	NA	TRBV6-5	TRBJ1-5	CAITDRTRDQHF	TGTGCCATTACGGACCGTACCCGGGACCAGCATTTT
NA	NA	TRBV7-3	TRBJ2-7	CASSLGGPTSYEQYF	TGTGCCAGCAGCTTAGGCGGTCCAACGTCCTACGAGCAGTACTTC
TRBD1	NA	TRBV7-3	TRBJ2-5	CASSRGQGETQYF	TGTGCCAGCAGTCGGGGACAGGGAGAGACCCAGTACTTC
NA	once	TRBV9	TRBJ2-2	CASSVGNANTGELFF	TGTGCCAGCAGCGTCGGGAACGCGAACACCGGGGAGCTGTTTTTT
NA	NA	TRBV3-1/TRBV3-2	TRBJ2-5	CASSQDIDKETQYF	TGTGCCAGCAGCCAAGATATAGACAAAGAGACCCAGTACTTC
NA	few	TRBV5-1	TRBJ1-1	CASSLPGMNTEAFF	TGCGCCAGCAGCTTGCCGGGTATGAACACTGAAGCTTTCTTT
TRBD1	NA	TRBV4-1	TRBJ1-2	CASSTNAGTGVRGYTF	TGCGCCAGCAGCACTAATGCCGGGACAGGGGTTCGAGGCTACACCTTC
NA	NA	TRBV30	TRBJ1-1	CAWTGWTGAFF	TGTGCCTGGACCGGGTGGACTGGGGCTTTCTTT
TRBD2	few	TRBV5-5	TRBJ2-5	CASSLSGTSGVETQYF	TGTGCCAGCAGCTTATCCGGGACTAGCGGGGTTGAGACCCAGTACTTC
TRBD1	NA	TRBV30	TRBJ2-1	CAWSPWTGPEQFF	TGTGCCTGGAGTCCCTGGACAGGCCCTGAGCAGTTCTTC
NA	NA	TRBV5-1	TRBJ2-1	CASSLSTRGLQDEQFF	TGCGCCAGCAGCTTGTCGACTAGGGGTCTACAAGATGAGCAGTTCTTC
TRBD2	NA	TRBV5-1	TRBJ2-1	CASSLERTRVDNEQFF	TGCGCCAGCAGCTTGGAGAGGACTAGGGTTGACAATGAGCAGTTCTTC
NA	once	TRBV2	TRBJ2-5	CASSVGETQYF	TGTGCCAGCAGTGTCGGTGAGACCCAGTACTTC
TRBD1	NA	TRBV27	TRBJ2-3	CASNPTGIGVLQYF	TGTGCCAGCAACCCGACAGGGATCGGCGTTCTGCAGTATTTT
NA	NA	TRBV5-6	TRBJ1-1	CASSQYSWNTEAFF	TGTGCCAGCAGCCAATACAGCTGGAACACTGAAGCTTTCTTT